This T cell receptor beta chain was found in a study of blood T cells in healthy people across ages. Study at large: Using template switching, researchers captured about one barcoded beta molecule for each two T cells. Findings and caveats of the study: The long-lived group displayed more naive CD4+ cells, plus higher diversity, than the aged donors did.

There are 16 residues in the CDR3. Trimming took off 5 bases at V and 10 bases at J, with 24 bases between the two ends. Whenever a sample was processed, at least 6 million PBMCs were isolated. This clonotype was seen a few times. The target antigen is unknown. A J-beta primer mix and a sample-barcoded 5' primer were used in a second PCR of about 7 to 12 cycles. Tagging of each cDNA molecule was performed by a template-switch adaptor with 12 random nucleotides. TCRdb analysed the 5' RACE reads with MiXCR anew, one entry per CDR3 protein. The table records approximately 1,000,000 distinct CDR3 sequences, more than 35% of them present only once.

This clonotype was obtained from an older woman in good health. Sequences were obtained from blood. The V call is TRBV12-3 or TRBV12-4, the J call TRBJ2-1, with D perhaps matching TRBD1 (5 bases). The CDR3 protein is CASSDLRASRDREQFF. The CDR3 DNA reads as TGTGCCAGCAGTGACCTCAGGGCTAGTCGAGATCGGGAGCAGTTCTTC.